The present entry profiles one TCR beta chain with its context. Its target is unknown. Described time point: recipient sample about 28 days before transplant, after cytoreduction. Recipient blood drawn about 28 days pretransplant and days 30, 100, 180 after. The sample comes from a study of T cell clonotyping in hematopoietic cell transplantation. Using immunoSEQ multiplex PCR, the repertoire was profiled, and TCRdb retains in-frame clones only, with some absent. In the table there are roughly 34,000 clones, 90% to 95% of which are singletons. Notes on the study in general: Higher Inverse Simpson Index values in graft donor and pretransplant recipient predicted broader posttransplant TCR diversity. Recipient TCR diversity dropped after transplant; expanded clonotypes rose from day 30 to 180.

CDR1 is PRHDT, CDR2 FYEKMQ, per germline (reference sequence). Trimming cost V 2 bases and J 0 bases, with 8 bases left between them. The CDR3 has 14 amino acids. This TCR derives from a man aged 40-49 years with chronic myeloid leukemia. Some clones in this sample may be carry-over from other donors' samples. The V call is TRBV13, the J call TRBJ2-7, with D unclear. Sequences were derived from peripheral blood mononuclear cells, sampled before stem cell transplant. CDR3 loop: CASSLFGSSYEQYF. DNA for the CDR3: TGTGCCAGCAGCTTATTTGGGTCCTCCTACGAGCAGTACTTC.